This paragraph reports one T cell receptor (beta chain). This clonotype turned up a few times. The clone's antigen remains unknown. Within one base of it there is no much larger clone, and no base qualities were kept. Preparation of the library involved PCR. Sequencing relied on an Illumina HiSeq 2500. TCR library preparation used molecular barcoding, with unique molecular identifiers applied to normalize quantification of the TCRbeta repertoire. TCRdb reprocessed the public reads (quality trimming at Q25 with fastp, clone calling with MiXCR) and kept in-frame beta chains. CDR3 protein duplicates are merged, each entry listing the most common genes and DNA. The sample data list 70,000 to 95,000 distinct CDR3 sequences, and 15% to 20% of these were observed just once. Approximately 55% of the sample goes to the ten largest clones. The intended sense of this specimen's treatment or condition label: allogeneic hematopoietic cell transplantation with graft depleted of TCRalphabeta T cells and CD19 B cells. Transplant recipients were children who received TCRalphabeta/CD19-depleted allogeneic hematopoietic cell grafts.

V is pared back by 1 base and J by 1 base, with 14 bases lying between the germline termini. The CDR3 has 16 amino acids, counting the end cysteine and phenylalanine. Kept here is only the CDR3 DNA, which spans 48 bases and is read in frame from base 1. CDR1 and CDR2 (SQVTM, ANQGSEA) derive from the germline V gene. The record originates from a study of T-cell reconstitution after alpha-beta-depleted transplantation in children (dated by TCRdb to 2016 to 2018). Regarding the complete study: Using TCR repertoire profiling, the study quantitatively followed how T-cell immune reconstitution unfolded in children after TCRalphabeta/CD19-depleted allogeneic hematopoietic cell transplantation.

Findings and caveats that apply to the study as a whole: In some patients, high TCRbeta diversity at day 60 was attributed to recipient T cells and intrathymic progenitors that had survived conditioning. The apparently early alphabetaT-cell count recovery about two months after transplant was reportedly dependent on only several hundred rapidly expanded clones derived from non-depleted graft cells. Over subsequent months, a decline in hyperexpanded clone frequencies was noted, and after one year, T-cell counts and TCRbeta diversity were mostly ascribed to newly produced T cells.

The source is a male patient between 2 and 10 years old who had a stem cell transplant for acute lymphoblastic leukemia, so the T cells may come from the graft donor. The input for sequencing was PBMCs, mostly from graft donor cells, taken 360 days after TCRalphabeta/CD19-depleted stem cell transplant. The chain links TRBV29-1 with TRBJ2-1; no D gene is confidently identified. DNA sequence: TGCAGCGTTGAAGGCCTGGGTAGCAGATCCTACAATGAGCAGTTCTTC. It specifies CSVEGLGSRSYNEQFF.